This record looks at one TCR beta chain sequence and its context. The antigen is undetermined. Produced via immunoSEQ multiplex PCR; TCRdb's table is partial and in-frame only. Of roughly 100,000 clones detected, about 90% appear once; the ten largest clones hold around 9%. This entry comes from a study of T cell responses to AZD1222 COVID-19 vaccine. Across the whole study: Combined were second doses at about 4 or about 12 weeks. Whole-study findings and limits: Regions 160-218 and 743-854 dominated among vaccine-associated CD4 TCRs spanning spike.

V lost 8 bases, J lost 5 bases, and 4 bases stayed unmatched. CDR1 is MNHEY, CDR2 SMNVEV, per germline (reference sequence). The CDR3 extends over 13 amino acids. The sequencing used peripheral blood, collected on day 0 of AZD1222 vaccination. The TCR was taken from an adult in good health. The chain combines TRBV27 with TRBJ2-2; TRBD1 agrees at 8 bases. CDR3 DNA: TGTGCCAGCGGGCGACAGGGGACCGGGGAGCTGTTTTTT. Protein sequence: CASGRQGTGELFF.